This T cell receptor (beta chain) was recovered during a study of blood T cell repertoires in COVID-19. Study in general: Material from acute and convalescent COVID-19 was sourced from the United States, Italy and Spain.

The CDR3 covers 15 residues. J gave up 5 bases and V 6 bases, and 11 bases lay outside the gene matches. CDR1 and CDR2 from the germline V gene are LNHDA and SQIVND (reference sequence). Produced via immunoSEQ multiplex PCR; TCRdb's table is partial and in-frame only. This table holds 200,000 to 250,000 clones, 90% to 95% found once. Self-reported history from a screening survey and questionnaire set each donor's cohort. The specimen was PBMCs or T cells enriched from blood (not recorded which). The source of this sequence is a woman aged 18-35 years who had recovered from COVID-19. V usage is TRBV19 and J usage is TRBJ2-5; 8 nucleotides match TRBD1. The CDR3 region has the DNA TGTGCCAGTAGGAACCCCGGGACAGGAGGGGAGACCCAGTACTTC. Translated, it gives CASRNPGTGGETQYF. The whole variable domain, filled in from reference TRBV19 and TRBJ2-5, reads DGGITQSPKYLFRKEGQNVTLSCEQNLNHDAMYWYRQDPGQGLRLIYYSQIVNDFQKGDIAEGYSVSREKKESFPLTVTSAQKNPTAFYLCASRNPGTGGETQYFGPGTRLLVL.